The 28 T cell receptor beta chains below all came from one sample that was sequenced in a study of shared clonotypes between healthy human individuals. CD45RO-negative, CCR7-positively selected cells formed the naive CD8 fraction, excluding terminally differentiated effector memory CD45RA+ cells. Produced via immunoSEQ multiplex PCR; TCRdb's table is partial and in-frame only. The sample lists around 1,900,000 clones; 80% to 95% were seen once. Input material: naive CD8+ T cells from PBMCs. The source is a young man in good health. Some clones in this sample may be carry-over from other donors' samples.

This CDR3 is CSVKTGGEGYEQYF. The CDR3 region has the DNA TGCAGCGTTAAGACAGGGGGCGAGGGGTACGAGCAGTACTTC. The rearrangement uses TRBV29-1 and TRBJ2-7, with 10 bases fitting TRBD1. The CDR3 has 14 residues. CDR1 is SQVTM and CDR2 is ANQGSEA in the germline V gene. Trimming cost V 5 bases and J 4 bases; bases outside gene matches: 8.

The chain is built from TRBV6-5 and TRBJ1-2; D is unclear. CDR1 is MNHEY, CDR2 SVGAGI, per germline. The CDR3 spans 11 residues. V dropped 8 bases and J dropped 4 bases, with 8 bases sitting between them. The CDR3 reads CASSTRYGYTF. The CDR3 coding sequence is TGTGCCAGCTCCACCCGCTATGGCTACACCTTC.

The chain couples TRBV7-3 to TRBJ2-3; TRBD1 might be the D (6 bases). Germline V lookup: CDR1 SGHTA, CDR2 FQGTGA. The V end lost 7 bases, the J end lost 4 bases, and 12 bases lay between the germline ends. The CDR3 is made up of 13 amino acids. DNA of the CDR3: TGTGCCAGCACACCGGGACAACCAGATACGCAGTATTTT. Protein: CASTPGQPDTQYF.

The rearrangement uses TRBV15 and TRBJ2-7; D may be TRBD1 (7 bases). Germline V gene lookup returns CDR1 LNHNV and CDR2 YYDKDF (reference sequence). V was trimmed by 1 base and J by 0 bases, leaving 19 bases between them. The CDR3 has 18 residues. For the CDR3, the DNA is TGTGCCACCAGCAGAGGGGACAGAGCGGGTCCGCACTCCTACGAGCAGTACTTC. Translation gives CATSRGDRAGPHSYEQYF.

The chain couples TRBV27 to TRBJ1-5; tentatively, D is TRBD1 (5 bases). Germline V gene data show CDR1 as MNHEY and CDR2 as SMNVEV (reference sequence). The CDR3 is 16 amino acids. Trimming left V 5 bases short and J 2 bases short, with 16 bases between. For the CDR3, the DNA is TGTGCCAGCAGTGGGGGGTTGGGGCAGGGCAATCAGCCCCAGCATTTT. As protein: CASSGGLGQGNQPQHF.

This chain connects TRBV27 to TRBJ2-1; 7 bases are a match to TRBD2. The CDR3 has 13 residues. Germline V gene sequence: CDR1 MNHEY, CDR2 SMNVEV (reference sequence). Unmatched junction bases numbered 4, after V lost 8 bases and J lost 3 bases. The CDR3 region has the DNA TGTGCCAGCGGGGAGGGGTACTACAATGAGCAGTTCTTC. Its protein product is CASGEGYYNEQFF.

The chain links TRBV5-1 to TRBJ2-2, with 8 bases matching TRBD2. The CDR3 has 17 amino acids. Germline trimming cut 0 bases from V and 0 bases from J; bases unmatched to any gene: 4. Per the germline V gene, CDR1 is SGHRS and CDR2 is YFSETQ. CDR3 sequence: CASSLARREANTGELFF. The CDR3 DNA reads TGCGCCAGCAGCTTGGCCCGGCGGGAGGCGAACACCGGGGAGCTGTTTTTT.

The chain uses TRBV7-9 and TRBJ1-4; D unclear. V dropped 6 bases and J dropped 6 bases, with 8 bases sitting between them. The V gene's germline CDR1 is SEHNR and CDR2 FQNEAQ (reference sequence). The CDR3 is 12 amino acids. The CDR3 reads CASSLEDEKLFF. CDR3 in DNA: TGTGCCAGCAGTCTCGAGGATGAAAAACTGTTTTTT.

This clone was observed once. The chain uses TRBV28 and TRBJ1-1; unclear D gene. Trimming removed 6 bases at V and 4 bases at J, with 12 bases between. Germline lookup yields CDR1 MDHEN and CDR2 SYDVKM. The CDR3 consists of 13 residues. The CDR3 loop is CASSPGIFTEAFF. CDR3 DNA: TGTGCCAGCAGCCCCGGAATTTTCACTGAAGCTTTCTTT.

The chain is built from TRBV5-1 and TRBJ1-1; D may be TRBD1 (6 bases). V lost 0 bases and J lost 4, with 19 bases in between. This CDR3 is 17 amino acids long. Germline V gene data show CDR1 as SGHRS and CDR2 as YFSETQ. The CDR3 region is CASSLVGGGRGSTEAFF. CDR3 nucleotides: TGCGCCAGCAGCTTGGTTGGGGGCGGAAGGGGAAGCACTGAAGCTTTCTTT.

On this clone itself: The same CDR3 also results from other DNA sequences found in this sample. This chain links TRBV7-9 with TRBJ1-1; no reliable D call. CDR3 length: 12 residues. V shed 5 bases and J shed 0 bases, with 4 bases lying between them. Per the germline V gene, CDR1 is SEHNR and CDR2 is FQNEAQ (reference sequence). As DNA, the CDR3 is TGTGCCAGCAGCCAGATGAACACTGAAGCTTTCTTT. It translates to CASSQMNTEAFF.

The chain combines TRBV7-9 with TRBJ1-5; D is uncertain. Per germline, CDR1 SEHNR and CDR2 FQNEAQ (reference sequence). V shed 3 bases and J shed 13 bases, with 13 bases lying between them. There are 12 residues in the CDR3. The CDR3 nucleotides are TGTGCCAGCAGCTTCCCAGTGGGCTCACAGCATTTT. Translation: CASSFPVGSQHF.

CDR3 protein: CASSYPGGRTNEQFF. The CDR3 DNA follows: TGTGCCAGCAGTTACCCGGGGGGGCGAACGAATGAGCAGTTCTTC. The chain couples TRBV6-6 to TRBJ2-1, with 8 bases matching TRBD2. V shed 2 bases, J shed 7 bases, and the junction held 7 bases outside the gene matches. The CDR3 is made up of 15 amino acids. Germline V gene lookup returns CDR1 MNHNY and CDR2 SVGAGI (reference sequence).

This clone was seen a single time. The genes are TRBV25-1 and TRBJ1-2; the D is unclear. V was cut by 2 bases and J by 3 bases, with 7 bases left in between. This CDR3 has 13 amino acids. CDR1 is MGHDK, CDR2 SYGVNS, per germline. CDR3 loop: CASSEQDYYGYTF. The CDR3 DNA reads as TGTGCCAGCAGTGAACAGGATTACTATGGCTACACCTTC.

This clone has a single count. The V gene is TRBV5-8, the J gene TRBJ2-7; D is unresolved. V shed 0 bases and J shed 0 bases, with 7 bases lying between them. The CDR3 is made up of 14 amino acids. Germline CDR1 is SGHTS and CDR2 is YDEGEE. This CDR3 reads CASSLVQYSYEQYF. CDR3 nucleotide sequence: TGTGCCAGCAGCTTGGTGCAGTACTCCTACGAGCAGTACTTC.

This clone was detected once. V is TRBV10-3 and J is TRBJ2-7; weak D call: TRBD2 (6 bases). CDR1 is ENHRY and CDR2 is SYGVKD in the germline V gene. The CDR3 is 17 amino acids. The germline V and J ends were trimmed by 0 bases and 1 base, with 16 bases remaining between them. CDR3 nucleotides: TGTGCCATCAGTGAGTCGAGGGAGGAGCGGAAATCCTACGAGCAGTACTTC. This gives the protein CAISESREERKSYEQYF.

This clone appeared a few times. This chain links TRBV10-3 with TRBJ1-2; no firm D call. The CDR3 consists of 9 residues. V lost 10 bases and J 12 bases, leaving 12 bases between the germline ends. Per the germline V gene, CDR1 is ENHRY and CDR2 is SYGVKD. The CDR3 DNA is TGTGCCACCTCCGCCCCGCACACCTTC. This translates into CATSAPHTF.

The CDR3 loop reads CASSLEGLAQSTDTQYF. In nucleotides, the CDR3 is TGCGCCAGCAGCTTGGAGGGACTAGCTCAAAGCACAGATACGCAGTATTTT. This chain uses TRBV5-1 with TRBJ2-3; 9 nucleotides match TRBD2. The CDR3 has 17 amino acids. V was clipped by 0 bases and J by 0 bases; unmatched bases: 5. Germline CDR1 and CDR2: SGHRS and YFSETQ.

The J gene is TRBJ2-6, the V gene TRBV5-4; D uncertain. This CDR3 has 16 residues. Germline V lookup: CDR1 SGHNT, CDR2 YYREEE (reference sequence). Trimming shortened V by 3 bases and J by 0 bases, and 10 bases separated the two germline ends. CDR3 region: CASSSKTLSGANVLTF. CDR3 nucleotide sequence: TGTGCCAGCAGCTCCAAGACACTCTCTGGGGCCAACGTCCTGACTTTC.

This chain uses TRBV15 with TRBJ1-3; no firm D call. V was shortened by 5 bases and J by 4 bases, with 9 bases between the two germline ends. The CDR3 totals 13 residues. Germline CDR1 and CDR2: LNHNV and YYDKDF (reference sequence). This CDR3 reads CATSPGPGNTIYF. The CDR3 DNA follows: TGTGCCACCAGCCCCGGCCCCGGAAACACCATATATTTT. Full variable domain (missing parts from reference TRBV15 and TRBJ1-3): DAMVIQNPRYQVTQFGKPVTLSCSQTLNHNVMYWYQQKSSQAPKLLFHYYDKDFNNEADTPDNFQSRRPNTSFCFLDIRSPGLGDTAMYLCATSPGPGNTIYFGEGSWLTVV.

This chain connects TRBV13 to TRBJ2-7, with D perhaps TRBD2 (6 bases). Germline-derived CDR1 and CDR2 are PRHDT and FYEKMQ (reference sequence). The CDR3 runs 16 residues. Trimming removed 0 bases from V and 2 bases from J, with 14 bases in between. CDR3 sequence reads: CASSLGGTHRPYEQYF. The CDR3 DNA reads TGTGCCAGCAGCTTAGGCGGGACTCACCGACCCTACGAGCAGTACTTC.

Worth noting for this clone: The junction and the germline gene differ at one end; a read error may be behind it. The chain employs TRBV5-4 and TRBJ2-7; D not resolved. The germline CDR1 and CDR2 sequences are SGHNT and YYREEE (reference sequence). The CDR3 is made up of 15 amino acids. The CDR3 is CASSQDRGRYYEQYF. CDR3 sequence (DNA): TGCGCCAGCAGCCAGGACCGTGGCAGATACTACGAGCAGTACTTC.

The gene calls are TRBV7-8 and TRBJ1-5; D call uncertain. Germline loops: CDR1 SGHVS, CDR2 FQNEAQ. V was pared by 5 bases and J by 0 bases, with 14 bases between. This CDR3 comprises 16 residues. CDR3: CASSPRAGYSNQPQHF. DNA of the CDR3: TGTGCCAGCAGCCCGAGGGCAGGTTATAGCAATCAGCCCCAGCATTTT.

V usage is TRBV4-1 and J usage is TRBJ2-7, with a possible D match to TRBD1 (6 bases). Trimming took 0 bases from V and 4 from J, leaving 13 bases between them. From germline, CDR1 is MGHRA and CDR2 YSYEKL. This CDR3 region has 15 residues. The chain's CDR3 is CASSQDGTLFYEQYF. The CDR3, as DNA: TGCGCCAGCAGCCAAGACGGGACACTATTTTACGAGCAGTACTTC.

This chain connects TRBV7-2 to TRBJ2-2; D perhaps matches TRBD2 (6 bases). V shed 0 bases and J shed 0 bases, with 17 bases lying between them. Germline values: CDR1 SGHTA, CDR2 FQGNSA. The CDR3 contains 19 residues. CDR3 bases: TGTGCCAGCAGCTTAGCCCCCCTTACTAGCCGCCCGAACACCGGGGAGCTGTTTTTT. Amino acid sequence: CASSLAPLTSRPNTGELFF.

This clone has just a few counts. The chain uses TRBV29-1 and TRBJ2-2; D unresolved. The CDR3 is 11 residues long. Germline V gives CDR1 SQVTM, CDR2 ANQGSEA. The germline V and J ends were trimmed by 5 bases and 5 bases, with 6 bases remaining between them. The CDR3 is CSVPWTGELFF. The CDR3, as DNA: TGCAGCGTTCCCTGGACCGGGGAGCTGTTTTTT.

A note on this clone: In the same sample, other DNA sequences code for this CDR3. The chain carries TRBV4-2 and TRBJ2-7, with D unresolved. Trimming shortened V by 1 base and J by 0 bases, and 7 bases separated the two germline ends. The CDR3 runs 14 residues. Germline CDR1 and CDR2: LGHNA and YNFKEQ. For the CDR3, the DNA is TGTGCCAGCAGCCAAGGGACCCACTCCTACGAGCAGTACTTC. Translated: CASSQGTHSYEQYF.

With respect to this clone: The sample carries other DNA sequences with the same CDR3. The chain joins TRBV7-9 to TRBJ2-2; 10 nucleotides match TRBD2. Germline CDR1 SEHNR, CDR2 FQNEAQ (reference sequence). Trimming at V came to 6 bases and at J to 5 bases, leaving 6 bases not matched to a gene. The CDR3 loop spans 15 amino acids. The DNA of the CDR3 is TGTGCCAGCAGTTCTAGCGGGAGAGGGACCGGGGAGCTGTTTTTT. This encodes CASSSSGRGTGELFF.